One sample yielded the 5 T cell receptor beta chains listed below, sequenced in a study of shared clonotypes between healthy human individuals (dated by TCRdb to 2019 to 2021). The protocol used for the library was the immunoSEQ multiplex PCR assay. TCRdb holds this immuneACCESS table with in-frame rearrangements only. Some clones are missing; in checked studies, unresolved V genes explain under half, and the rest has no known cause. In this sample the table shows approximately 980,000 clones, 76% of which occur a single time. Together, the top ten hold about 1.5% of the sample. Sequencing was carried out using memory CD4+ T cells sorted from blood. Sample cell subset or site, as interpreted from the label and publication: CD45RA-negative fraction. The receptors were sampled from a man between 18 and 35 years old in good health.

The chain couples TRBV5-4 to TRBJ1-1; a possible D gene is TRBD1 (5 bases). The CDR3 totals 14 residues. The germline CDR1 and CDR2 sequences are SGHNT and YYREEE (reference sequence). Trimming pared 1 base from V and 3 bases from J, leaving 10 bases between. CDR3 amino acids: CASSLMGGYTEAFF. The CDR3 region has the DNA TGTGCCAGCAGCTTGATGGGGGGATACACTGAAGCTTTCTTT.

Notes on this clone: This sample includes further DNA sequences coding for the same CDR3. The chain joins TRBV7-2 to TRBJ1-1; no definite D call. The CDR3 is 13 residues long. Trimming stripped 1 base from V and 2 bases from J, with 5 bases between. The germline V gene has CDR1 SGHTA and CDR2 FQGNSA. For the CDR3, the DNA is TGTGCCAGCAGCTTAGAACTAAACACTGAAGCTTTCTTT. Protein sequence: CASSLELNTEAFF.

V is TRBV5-1 and J is TRBJ2-2; TRBD1 aligns across 8 bases. Germline values: CDR1 SGHRS, CDR2 YFSETQ. There are 16 residues in the CDR3. V lost 2 bases and J lost 2; bases outside the gene matches: 5. The CDR3 DNA reads TGCGCCAGCAGCTTCCTTCAGGGGGCAAACACCGGGGAGCTGTTTTTT. Translation: CASSFLQGANTGELFF. The full variable domain, with the rest looked up from reference TRBV5-1 and TRBJ2-2, is KAGVTQTPRYLIKTRGQQVTLSCSPISGHRSVSWYQQTPGQGLQFLFEYFSETQRNKGNFPGRFSGRQFSNSRSEMNVSTLELGDSALYLCASSFLQGANTGELFFGEGSRLTVL.

This clone was picked up a small number of times. The chain uses TRBV15 and TRBJ1-1; D is undetermined. CDR1 is LNHNV, CDR2 YYDKDF, per germline (reference sequence). Trimming took off 5 bases at V and 1 base at J, with 14 bases between the two ends. The CDR3 extends over 15 amino acids. In DNA, the CDR3 is TGTGCCACCAGCCCCTTTCGGGGTAAGAACACTGAAGCTTTCTTT. Translation gives CATSPFRGKNTEAFF.

The genes are TRBV2 and TRBJ2-7, with TRBD1 matching 8 bases. Germline-derived CDR1 and CDR2 are SNHLY and FYNNEI. The CDR3 contains 15 residues. V trimming: 7 bases; J trimming: 6 bases; junction bases outside the gene matches: 14. CDR3 protein: CASTPSSTGGREQYF. In nucleotides, the CDR3 is TGTGCCAGCACTCCCAGTTCTACAGGGGGACGCGAGCAGTACTTC.